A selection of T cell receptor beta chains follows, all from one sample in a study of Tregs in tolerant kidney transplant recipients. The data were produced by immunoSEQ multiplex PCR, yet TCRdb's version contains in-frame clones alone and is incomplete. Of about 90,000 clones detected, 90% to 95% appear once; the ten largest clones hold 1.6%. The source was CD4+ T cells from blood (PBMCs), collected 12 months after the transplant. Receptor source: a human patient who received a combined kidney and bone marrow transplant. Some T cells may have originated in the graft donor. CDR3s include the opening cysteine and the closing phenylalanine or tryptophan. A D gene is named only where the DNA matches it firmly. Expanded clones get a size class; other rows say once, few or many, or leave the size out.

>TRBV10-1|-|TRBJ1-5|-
TGCGCCAGCAGTGACCCCCGTCGGGGGGAGACGAATTTCAATCAGCCCCAGCATTTT
CASSDPRRGETNFNQPQHF
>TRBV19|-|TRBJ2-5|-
TGTGCCAGTAGTAGTCGGGGGCAAGAGACCCAGTACTTC
CASSSRGQETQYF
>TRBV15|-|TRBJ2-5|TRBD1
TGTGCCACCAGCAGAGATATGGGAAACAGGGGTCAGACCCAGTACTTC
CATSRDMGNRGQTQYF
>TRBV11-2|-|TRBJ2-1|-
TGTGCCAGCAGCCCACTACTAGTTAGGACCTACAATGAGCAGTTCTTC
CASSPLLVRTYNEQFF
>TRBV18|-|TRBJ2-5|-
TGTGCCAGCTCACTAGACCGGGGACAAAAGCTGGGGACCCAGTACTTC
CASSLDRGQKLGTQYF
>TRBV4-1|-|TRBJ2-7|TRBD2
TGCGCCAGCAGCCAAGTAGAGACTAGCGGGGGCCCCTACGAGCAGTACTTC
CASSQVETSGGPYEQYF
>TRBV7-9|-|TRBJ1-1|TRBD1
TGTGCCAGCAGCTTAGCCGCAGGGGGCCTGAATACTGAAGCTTTCTTT
CASSLAAGGLNTEAFF
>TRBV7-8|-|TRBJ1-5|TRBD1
TGTGCCAGCAGCCCTAGACAGGGACAGCCCCAGCATTTT
CASSPRQGQPQHF
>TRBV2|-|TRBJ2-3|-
TGTGCCAGCGGGAGCAGGGGTTGGGGCACAGATACGCAGTATTTT
CASGSRGWGTDTQYF
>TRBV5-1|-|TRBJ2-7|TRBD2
TGCGCCAGCAGCCCAGGGGCTAGCGGGGGAGGCGGGTACTTC
CASSPGASGGGGYF
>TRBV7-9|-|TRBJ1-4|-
TGTGCCAGCAGCTTAAGCTCAACTAATGAAAAACTGTTTTTT
CASSLSSTNEKLFF
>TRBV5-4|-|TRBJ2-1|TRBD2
TGTGCCAGCAGCTTCTTACTAGCGGGAGGCAACAATGAGCAGTTCTTC
CASSFLLAGGNNEQFF
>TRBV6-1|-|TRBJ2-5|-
TGTGCCAGCAGTGAAAGGGGGGGCCGGGAGACCCAGTACTTC
CASSERGGRETQYF
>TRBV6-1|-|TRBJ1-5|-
TGTGCCAGCAGCCCCAACAGGGAGGGCCGGCCCCAGCATTTT
CASSPNREGRPQHF
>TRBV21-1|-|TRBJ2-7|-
TGTGCCAGCAGACCTCGCCGGCTAGCGGGAGGGTCCTACGAGCAGTACTTC
CASRPRRLAGGSYEQYF
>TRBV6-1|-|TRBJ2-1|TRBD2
TGTGCCAGCAGATGGGGGGGAGGGTCCTACAATGAGCAGTTCTTC
CASRWGGGSYNEQFF
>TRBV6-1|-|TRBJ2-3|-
TGTGCCAGCAGTGCCATCGACAGGAAAGATACGCAGTATTTT
CASSAIDRKDTQYF
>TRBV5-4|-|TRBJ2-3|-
TGTGCCAGCAGCTCCTACCCCCCAGATACGCAGTATTTT
CASSSYPPDTQYF
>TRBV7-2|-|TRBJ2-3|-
TGTGCCAGCAGCTTAGGACAGATCACAGATACGCAGTATTTT
CASSLGQITDTQYF
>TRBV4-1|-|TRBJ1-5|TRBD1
TGCGCCAGCAGACGATCAGGGGGAGGTCAGCCCCAGCATTTT
CASRRSGGGQPQHF
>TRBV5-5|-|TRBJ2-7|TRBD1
TGTGCCAGCAGCGCCCAGCCCGGGACAGGGGGCGATCCTCAAGAGCAGTGCTTC
CASSAQPGTGGDPQEQCF
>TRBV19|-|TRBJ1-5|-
TGTGCCAGTAGTATGCTCACCAGGACAGACTATAGCAATCAGCCCCAGCATTTT
CASSMLTRTDYSNQPQHF
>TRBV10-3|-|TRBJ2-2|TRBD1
TGTGCCATCAGGGGGGGACAGGGCACCGGGGAGCTGTTTTTT
CAIRGGQGTGELFF
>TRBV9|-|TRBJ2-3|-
TGTGCCAGCAATTTTGCCGGGGCAGATACGCAGTATTTT
CASNFAGADTQYF
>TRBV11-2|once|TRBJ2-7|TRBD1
TGTGCCAGCACCCGAGGTAGGGGGCGATACGAGCAGTACTTC
CASTRGRGRYEQYF
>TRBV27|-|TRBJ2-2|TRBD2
TGTGCCAGCAGTCACTTTCTTACTAGCGGAACGAACACCGGGGAGCTGTTTTTT
CASSHFLTSGTNTGELFF
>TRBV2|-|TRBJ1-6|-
TGTGCCAGCAGAGCCGGACAGAATGATAATTCACCCCTCCACTTT
CASRAGQNDNSPLHF
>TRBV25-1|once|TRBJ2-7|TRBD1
TGTGCCAGCAGCTTTCATCAGGGGGCCTACGAGCAGTACTTC
CASSFHQGAYEQYF
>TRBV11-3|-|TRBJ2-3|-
TGTGCCAGCAGCAAAAGAGGCGGGAGCACAGATACGCAGTATTTT
CASSKRGGSTDTQYF
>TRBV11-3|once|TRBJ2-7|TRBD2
TGTGCCAGCAGCAAGGGACTAGCGGGAGGGCCTTACGAGCAGTACTTC
CASSKGLAGGPYEQYF
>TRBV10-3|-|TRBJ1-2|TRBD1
TGTGCCATCACCTTGACAGGGGTCGGCTATGGCTACACCTTC
CAITLTGVGYGYTF
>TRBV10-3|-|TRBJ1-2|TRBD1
TGTGCCATCAGTGACCTTCGGGACAGGGATGGGGATGGCTACACCTTC
CAISDLRDRDGDGYTF
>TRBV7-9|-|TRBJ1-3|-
TGTGCCAGCAGCTTAGGACTATCTGGAAACACCATATATTTT
CASSLGLSGNTIYF
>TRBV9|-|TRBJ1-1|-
TGTGCCAGCAGCGTGGGGGGGGCTTTGAACACTGAAGCTTTCTTT
CASSVGGALNTEAFF
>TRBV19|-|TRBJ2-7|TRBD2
TGTGCCAGTAGTATTAGCGGGAGCGTCTCCGAGCAGTACTTC
CASSISGSVSEQYF
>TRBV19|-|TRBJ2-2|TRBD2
TGTGCCAGTAGTAGACTAGCGGGAGGGGCCGGGGAGCTGTTTTTT
CASSRLAGGAGELFF
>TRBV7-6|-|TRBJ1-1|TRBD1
TGTGCCAGCAGCTGGGGACAGGGATTCTCCGGGAGTGAAGCTTTCTTT
CASSWGQGFSGSEAFF
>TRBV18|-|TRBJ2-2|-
TGTGCCAGCTCACCACAGCAGGACACCGGGGAGCTGTTTTTT
CASSPQQDTGELFF
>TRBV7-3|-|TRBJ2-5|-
TGTGCCAGCAGCCCAGGGGTAGCAGGAGAGACCCAGTACTTC
CASSPGVAGETQYF
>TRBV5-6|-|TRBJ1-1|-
TGTGCCAGCAGCTCCGGACTCGCAGGGACTATGAACACTGAAGCTTTCTTT
CASSSGLAGTMNTEAFF
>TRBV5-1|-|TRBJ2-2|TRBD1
TGCGCCAGCAGCTTAACAAGGGGGCTAGGGAACACCGGGGAGCTGTTTTTT
CASSLTRGLGNTGELFF
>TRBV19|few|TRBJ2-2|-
TGTGCCAGTACCGAGAGGCGGGGGAACACCGGGGAGCTGTTTTTT
CASTERRGNTGELFF
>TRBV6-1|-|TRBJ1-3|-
TGTGCCAGCAGTGAGACAATAGGAAACACCATATATTTT
CASSETIGNTIYF
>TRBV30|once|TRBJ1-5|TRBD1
TGTGCCTATAATGACAGGGAGGATCAGCCCCAGCATTTT
CAYNDREDQPQHF
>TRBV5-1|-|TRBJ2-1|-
TGCGCCAGCAGCTTGGCCCCTAGCTTTGGGAACAATGAGCAGTTCTTC
CASSLAPSFGNNEQFF
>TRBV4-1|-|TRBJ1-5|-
TGCGCCAGCAGCCAAGGGTCTAGGGGTCAGCCCCAGCATTTT
CASSQGSRGQPQHF
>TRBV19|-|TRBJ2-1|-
TGTGCCAGTAGTATAGATCCCCCAGGGGGGACCTACAATGAGCAGTTCTTC
CASSIDPPGGTYNEQFF
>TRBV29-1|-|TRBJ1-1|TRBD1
TGCAGCCTCAGACAGGGGAACACTGAAGCTTTCTTT
CSLRQGNTEAFF
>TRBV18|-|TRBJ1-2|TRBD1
TGTGCCAGCTCAGGCAACAGGGGACAAGCCTATGGCTACACCTTC
CASSGNRGQAYGYTF
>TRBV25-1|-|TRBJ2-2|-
TGTGCCAGCAGTGGTATCAGGGTGGACACCGGGGAGCTGTTTTTT
CASSGIRVDTGELFF
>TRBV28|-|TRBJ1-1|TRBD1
TGTGCCAGCAGTTTAATCGACAGGGAGGTGGCTTTCTTT
CASSLIDREVAFF
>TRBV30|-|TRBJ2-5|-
TGTGCCTGGAGTGTATCGGAGCGAAGGACCCAGTACTTC
CAWSVSERRTQYF
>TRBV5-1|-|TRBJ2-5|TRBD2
TGCGCCAGCAGCTTGACTAGCGGGGGGCTTGAGACCCAGTACTTC
CASSLTSGGLETQYF
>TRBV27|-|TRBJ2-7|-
TGTGCCAGCAGTTTCCTGGGAAGGGGTCCGAACGAGCAGTACTTC
CASSFLGRGPNEQYF
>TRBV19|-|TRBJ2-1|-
TGTGCCAGTAGTATAGTTTTACGAGGGTACAATGAGCAGTTCTTC
CASSIVLRGYNEQFF
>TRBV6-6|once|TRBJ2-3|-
TGTGCCACCTCAAGGGGTAGCACAGATACGCAGTATTTT
CATSRGSTDTQYF
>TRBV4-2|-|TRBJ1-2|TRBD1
TGTGCCAGCAGCGAAGTCGAAACAGGGGGCATCTATGGCTACACCTTC
CASSEVETGGIYGYTF
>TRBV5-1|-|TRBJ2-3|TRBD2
TGCGCCAGCAGCTTGGCCATGTTAGCGGGACGAGATACGCAGTATTTT
CASSLAMLAGRDTQYF